This T cell receptor beta chain was retrieved from a study of cytomegalovirus exposure and HLA in healthy donors. Trimming took off 4 bases at V and 0 bases at J, with 10 bases between the two ends. Germline V gives CDR1 SEHNR, CDR2 FQNEAQ (reference sequence). The CDR3 loop spans 15 amino acids. The PCR used 60 Vbeta and 13 Jbeta primers. Data came from immunoSEQ multiplex PCR; TCRdb stores just in-frame clones and leaves some out. The table records hundreds of thousands of clones, roughly 80% of them present only once. Sequencing was carried out using PBMCs. The origin of this receptor is a man aged 35 to 55 in good health and CMV-seropositive. The chain carries TRBV7-9 and TRBJ1-3; D remains unclear. This CDR3 is CASSSGPFSGNTIYF. The CDR3 DNA reads TGTGCCAGCAGCTCGGGTCCGTTCTCTGGAAACACCATATATTTT.